This TCR beta chain is drawn from a study of OX40 agonist ivuxolimab in advanced cancers. Study-wide background: Dose-escalation patients suffered from hepatocellular carcinoma, melanoma, renal cell or head and neck cancer.

This CDR3 contains 16 residues. Germline V CDR1 and CDR2: LNHDA, SQIVND (reference sequence). Losses at the gene ends were 4 bases for V and 4 bases for J; bases not matched to a gene: 8. Excluded were patients having autoimmune disease history or systemic immunosuppression. Assay used: immunoSEQ multiplex PCR; TCRdb lists only in-frame clones, some missing. This table holds some 70,000 clones, 88% found once. Findings and limits, study-wide: In the 0.1-3.0 mg/kg groups, partial responders showed among the lowest expansion.

As to this clone: The antigen is undetermined.

Here the sequenced sample was CD4+ or CD8+ T cells sorted from blood, taken in a trial of the OX40 agonist ivuxolimab. The chain links TRBV19 to TRBJ2-2; 8 bases are shared with TRBD1. This clonotype originated in an adult with an advanced solid tumor such as melanoma, head and neck, liver or kidney cancer. The CDR3 sequence is CASSTLDRASTGELFF. The CDR3, as DNA: TGTGCCAGTAGTACCCTGGACAGGGCGAGCACCGGGGAGCTGTTTTTT.